The T cell receptor beta chain under discussion was sequenced for a study of response to subunit inactivated influenza vaccine. The CDR3 spans 16 residues. The V and J ends lost 3 bases and 4 bases respectively, with 15 bases between them. CDR1 and CDR2 from the germline V gene are KGHSH and LQKENI. Findings and limits, study-wide: That few new T cells are recruited by each seasonal influenza vaccination was the authors' suggestion.

This clonotype was picked up a small number of times. The antigen is undetermined. Each CDR3 protein is one row after TCRdb ran MiXCR on the RT-PCR reads. This sample has 500,000 to 600,000 distinct CDR3 sequences, with approximately 14% found just once. The TCR comes from a man over 45 who received an inactivated influenza vaccine. This chain uses TRBV18 with TRBJ1-4; D uncertain. The input for sequencing was PBMCs from blood, taken less than 13 days after vaccination. The CDR3 protein is CASSPLSWMDNEKLFF. The CDR3 region has the DNA TGTGCCAGCTCACCGCTATCATGGATGGATAATGAAAAACTGTTTTTT.